This section outlines one T cell receptor beta chain sequence together with its context. Its antigen is unidentified. The entry originates in a study of PD-1 blockade in classical Hodgkin lymphoma. Broader study findings: Prior to therapy, complete responders displayed diversity much like that of newly diagnosed patients. Undefined causes, possibly disease activity or prior therapy, underlie the repertoire differences.

Produced via immunoSEQ multiplex PCR; TCRdb's table is partial and in-frame only. The data show more than 25,000 clones, 65% to 90% seen once. The CDR3 is 12 amino acids. Germline lookup yields CDR1 SQVTM and CDR2 ANQGSEA. V lost 3 bases, J lost 1 base, and 4 bases lay in between. Patients all relapsed after autologous stem cell transplantation, and there was variation in brentuximab vedotin exposure. Magnetic negative selection purified CD4+ T cells from thawed PBMCs. Classifying best responses yielded complete response, partial response or progressive disease. The rearrangement joins TRBV29-1 to TRBJ2-4; no reliable D call. The receptor comes from a human donor with classical Hodgkin lymphoma. Sequencing used CD4+ T cells from blood, obtained at baseline. The CDR3 coding sequence is TGCAGCGTTGACGCTGCCAAAAACATTCAGTACTTC. Protein sequence: CSVDAAKNIQYF. Full variable domain (rest looked up from reference TRBV29-1 and TRBJ2-4): SAVISQKPSRDICQRGTSLTIQCQVDSQVTMMFWYRQQPGQSLTLIATANQGSEATYESGFVIDKFPISRPNLTFSTLTVSNMSPEDSSIYLCSVDAAKNIQYFGAGTRLSVL.